This passage covers 4 T cell receptor beta chains from one sample sequenced in a study of cytomegalovirus exposure and HLA in healthy donors. Only in-frame clones appear in the TCRdb table, and some are missing; sequencing was by immunoSEQ multiplex PCR. The table has around 160,000 clones, 84% seen once. Material for sequencing was PBMCs. All receptors come from a man aged 25 to 40 in good health and CMV-seropositive.

With regard to this clone: Since a much larger clone is just one base distant, this may be a read error. Different DNA sequences within this sample yield the same CDR3. The rearrangement joins TRBV15 to TRBJ1-2; the D is unclear. This CDR3 comprises 13 residues. V was shortened by 1 base and J by 8 bases, with 11 bases between the two germline ends. Germline V gene lookup returns CDR1 LNHNV and CDR2 YYDKDF (reference sequence). The CDR3 sequence: CATSRGPLGGYTF. In DNA form, the CDR3 reads TGTGCCACCAGCAGAGGTCCCCTCGGGGGCTACACCTTC. The full variable domain, its missing parts supplied by reference TRBV15 and TRBJ1-2, is DAMVIQNPRYQVTQFGKPVTLSCSQTLNHNVMYWYQQKSSQAPKLLFHYYDKDFNNEADTPDNFQSRRPNTSFCFLDIRSPGLGDTAMYLCATSRGPLGGYTFGSGTRLTVV.

V usage is TRBV29-1 and J usage is TRBJ1-1; D is unclear. CDR3 length: 14 amino acids. Trimming pared 6 bases from V and 0 bases from J, leaving 14 bases between. Germline V gene data show CDR1 as SQVTM and CDR2 as ANQGSEA. CDR3: CSVTRSDLNTEAFF. Written as DNA, the CDR3 is TGCAGCGTAACTCGGAGCGACTTGAACACTGAAGCTTTCTTT.

The chain carries TRBV13 and TRBJ1-1, with TRBD1 matching 8 bases. Germline CDR1 and CDR2: PRHDT and FYEKMQ (reference sequence). This CDR3 contains 15 residues. The V and J ends lost 2 bases and 3 bases, in that order; junction bases with no gene match: 5. The CDR3 nucleotides are TGTGCCAGCAGCTTATGGACAGGGCGAGACACTGAAGCTTTCTTT. It codes for CASSLWTGRDTEAFF.

The chain carries TRBV28 and TRBJ1-2; D remains unclear. The CDR3 runs 11 residues. Trimming left V 5 bases short and J 8 bases short, with 9 bases between. Germline CDR1 is MDHEN and CDR2 is SYDVKM. CDR3 DNA: TGTGCCAGCAGTGGTCGGTACGGCTACACCTTC. This encodes CASSGRYGYTF.